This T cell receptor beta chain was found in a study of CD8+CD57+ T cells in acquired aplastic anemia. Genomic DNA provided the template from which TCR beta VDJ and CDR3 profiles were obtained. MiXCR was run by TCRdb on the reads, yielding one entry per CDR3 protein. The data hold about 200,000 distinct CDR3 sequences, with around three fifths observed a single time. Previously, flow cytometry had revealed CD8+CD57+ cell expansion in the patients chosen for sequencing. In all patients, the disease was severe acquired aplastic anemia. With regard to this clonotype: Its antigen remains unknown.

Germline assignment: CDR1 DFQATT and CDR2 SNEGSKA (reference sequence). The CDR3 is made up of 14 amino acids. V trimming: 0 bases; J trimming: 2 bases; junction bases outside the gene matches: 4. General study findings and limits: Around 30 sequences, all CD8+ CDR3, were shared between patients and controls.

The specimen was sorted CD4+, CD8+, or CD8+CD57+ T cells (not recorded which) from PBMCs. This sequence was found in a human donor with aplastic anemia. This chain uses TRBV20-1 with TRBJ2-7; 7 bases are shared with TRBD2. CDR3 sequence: CSARENGRTYEQYF. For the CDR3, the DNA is TGCAGTGCTAGAGAGAACGGGAGGACCTACGAGCAGTACTTC.